This T cell receptor (beta chain) is from a study of T cells in Graves' hyperthyroidism and ophthalmopathy. Deletions cut 4 bases from V and 5 bases from J, with 11 bases between. The CDR3 is 13 residues long. The V gene's germline CDR1 is SGHNT and CDR2 YENEEA. Around 10 ml fresh peripheral blood yielded the PBMCs. RNA transcripts yielded amplified TCR beta CDR3 regions. HTBI primers drove first-round RT-PCR of the TCR CDR3. TCRdb itself ran the multiplex PCR reads through MiXCR, one entry per CDR3 protein. The table lists nearly 600,000 distinct CDR3 sequences, about 14% of them singletons. This clonotype showed up just a few times.

Sequenced: blood. The sequence came from a woman between 18 and 30 years old with Graves' ophthalmopathy. The chain combines TRBV11-3 with TRBJ2-5; D gene ambiguous. The DNA of the CDR3 is TGTGCCAGCAGCTCCCCCTTTCATGAGACCCAGTACTTC. Protein product: CASSSPFHETQYF.